The clone carrying this T cell receptor beta chain appeared a single time. This entry is derived from a study of blood T cell repertoires in COVID-19. Trimming took 5 bases from V and 4 from J; bases not matched to a gene: 4. The CDR3 has 14 residues. Per the germline V gene, CDR1 is SEHNR and CDR2 is FQNEAQ (reference sequence). Libraries were prepared by immunoSEQ multiplex PCR; TCRdb keeps only in-frame clonotypes and omits some of them. The repertoire holds around 200,000 clones, with around 87% as singletons. The V gene is TRBV7-9, the J gene TRBJ2-5; 10 bases map to TRBD2. The sequence was collected from a woman aged 18-29 years who had recovered from COVID-19. Sequenced: peripheral blood. CDR3 region: CASSDRTSGETQYF. DNA for the CDR3: TGTGCCAGCAGCGATCGGACTAGCGGAGAGACCCAGTACTTC.